This record looks at one TCR beta chain sequence and its context. Original methodology: Estimates of nucleated cell counts were drawn from the amplification of reference gene primers. The method was immunoSEQ multiplex PCR; TCRdb's version includes in-frame clones alone and lacks a portion of them. V, J and clone size derive from that table, while D and trimming were established from the DNA sequence. Of 200,000 to 250,000 clones listed, 70% to 90% are singletons. The CDR3 extends over 13 amino acids. Trimming removed 4 bases at V and 6 bases at J, with 12 bases between. Germline CDR1 ENHRY, CDR2 SYGVKD. This sample was taken from a study of blood T cell repertoires in COVID-19. About the research overall: Samples representing acute and convalescent COVID-19 were sourced from the United States, Italy and Spain. T cells, B-cell-depleted T cells, or PBMCs provided the cDNA or gDNA that served as material.

The sample taken for sequencing was peripheral blood. This clonotype was obtained from a woman aged 80 or older with acute or convalescent COVID-19. This chain joins TRBV10-3 and TRBJ1-1; D might be TRBD1 (6 bases). CDR3 protein: CAISGGGIAEAFF. CDR3 coding DNA: TGTGCCATCAGTGGAGGGGGAATTGCTGAAGCTTTCTTT.